These 9 T cell receptor beta chains were sequenced from one sample in a study of T cells after yellow fever vaccination. TCRdb re-derived calls from the 5' RACE reads in MiXCR, one entry per CDR3 protein. The top ten hold about 40% of the sample, which has 95,000 to 100,000 distinct CDR3 sequences, approximately 5.5% seen once. The material sequenced was CD8+ T cells sorted from PBMCs, taken 10 days after the yellow fever booster vaccination. These receptors were collected from a man younger than 30 who received the YFV17D yellow fever vaccine.

This clonotype appeared many times. The rearrangement links TRBV7-2 to TRBJ1-2, with 12 bases identical to TRBD1. Germline V gene data show CDR1 as SGHTA and CDR2 as FQGNSA. The V and J ends lost 2 bases and 4 bases, in that order; junction bases with no gene match: 2. The CDR3 has 15 amino acids. The CDR3 region has the DNA TGTGCCAGCAGCTTATTGGGACAGGGGGCCTATGGCTACACCTTC. Residues: CASSLLGQGAYGYTF.

Ten or more counts support this clonotype. The gene calls are TRBV15 and TRBJ2-3; possibly TRBD1 for D (6 bases). Trimming removed 2 bases at V and 1 base at J, with 7 bases between. This CDR3 contains 14 residues. The germline gives CDR1 LNHNV, CDR2 YYDKDF (reference sequence). CDR3 sequence (DNA): TGTGCCACCAGCAGACGGACAGGCACAGATACGCAGTATTTT. Translation gives CATSRRTGTDTQYF.

This chain uses TRBV9 with TRBJ2-2, with D unclear. The germline V gene encodes CDR1 SGDLS and CDR2 YYNGEE. Trimming removed 2 bases at V and 8 bases at J, with 7 bases between. The CDR3 spans 12 residues. CDR3 in DNA: TGTGCCAGCAGCGTCAGTGCTGGGGAGCTGTTTTTT. It translates to CASSVSAGELFF.

This clonotype was found many times. The V and J genes are TRBV4-2 and TRBJ1-1; maybe TRBD1 (5 bases). This CDR3 comprises 14 residues. The germline V gene encodes CDR1 LGHNA and CDR2 YNFKEQ. Trimming stripped 1 base from V and 4 bases from J, with 10 bases between. The CDR3 reads CASSQGGEGTEAFF. The CDR3, as DNA: TGTGCCAGCAGCCAAGGGGGGGAAGGCACTGAAGCTTTCTTT.

This clonotype was counted only a few times. The rearrangement uses TRBV27 and TRBJ1-1; D call uncertain. Trimming removed 0 bases from V and 6 bases from J, with 11 bases in between. The CDR3 is made up of 14 amino acids. The germline CDR1 and CDR2 sequences are MNHEY and SMNVEV (reference sequence). The CDR3 sequence is CASSLSITSPEAFF. The CDR3 region has the DNA TGTGCCAGCAGTTTATCGATAACCTCCCCTGAAGCTTTCTTT.

V is TRBV7-6 and J is TRBJ2-7, with TRBD1 matching 7 bases. This CDR3 region has 19 residues. Unmatched junction bases numbered 23, after V lost 4 bases and J lost 5 bases. Germline V CDR1 and CDR2: SGHVS, FNYEAQ. The CDR3 loop reads CASSSGAGGRKKKVDEQYF. In DNA form, the CDR3 reads TGTGCCAGCAGCTCTGGGGCAGGGGGAAGAAAAAAAAAAGTCGACGAGCAGTACTTC.

The V gene is TRBV3-1, the J gene TRBJ2-5, with a possible D match to TRBD2 (6 bases). CDR3 size: 15 residues. With 0 bases removed from V and 5 bases from J, the gap between germline ends came to 13 bases. In germline, CDR1 is LGHDT, CDR2 YNNKEL (reference sequence). The CDR3 sequence is CASSQEVGGEETQYF. The CDR3, as DNA: TGTGCCAGCAGCCAAGAAGTGGGGGGAGAGGAGACCCAGTACTTC.

This clonotype was seen a handful of times. This chain links TRBV27 with TRBJ2-3, with D maybe TRBD2 (5 bases). V was shortened by 2 bases and J by 6 bases, with 9 bases between the two germline ends. Per the germline V gene, CDR1 is MNHEY and CDR2 is SMNVEV (reference sequence). This CDR3 contains 13 residues. CDR3 nucleotides: TGTGCCAGCAGTTTAATGACGGGGGATACGCAGTATTTT. Its translation: CASSLMTGDTQYF.

The rearrangement links TRBV10-2 to TRBJ2-7; D not resolved. The CDR3 is 14 amino acids. Germline assignment: CDR1 WSHSY and CDR2 SAAADI. Trimming removed 2 bases from V and 4 bases from J, with 12 bases in between. CDR3 sequence (DNA): TGCGCCAGCAGTGAGCCCCGGACCATTTACGAGCAGTACGTC. Encoded protein: CASSEPRTIYEQYV.